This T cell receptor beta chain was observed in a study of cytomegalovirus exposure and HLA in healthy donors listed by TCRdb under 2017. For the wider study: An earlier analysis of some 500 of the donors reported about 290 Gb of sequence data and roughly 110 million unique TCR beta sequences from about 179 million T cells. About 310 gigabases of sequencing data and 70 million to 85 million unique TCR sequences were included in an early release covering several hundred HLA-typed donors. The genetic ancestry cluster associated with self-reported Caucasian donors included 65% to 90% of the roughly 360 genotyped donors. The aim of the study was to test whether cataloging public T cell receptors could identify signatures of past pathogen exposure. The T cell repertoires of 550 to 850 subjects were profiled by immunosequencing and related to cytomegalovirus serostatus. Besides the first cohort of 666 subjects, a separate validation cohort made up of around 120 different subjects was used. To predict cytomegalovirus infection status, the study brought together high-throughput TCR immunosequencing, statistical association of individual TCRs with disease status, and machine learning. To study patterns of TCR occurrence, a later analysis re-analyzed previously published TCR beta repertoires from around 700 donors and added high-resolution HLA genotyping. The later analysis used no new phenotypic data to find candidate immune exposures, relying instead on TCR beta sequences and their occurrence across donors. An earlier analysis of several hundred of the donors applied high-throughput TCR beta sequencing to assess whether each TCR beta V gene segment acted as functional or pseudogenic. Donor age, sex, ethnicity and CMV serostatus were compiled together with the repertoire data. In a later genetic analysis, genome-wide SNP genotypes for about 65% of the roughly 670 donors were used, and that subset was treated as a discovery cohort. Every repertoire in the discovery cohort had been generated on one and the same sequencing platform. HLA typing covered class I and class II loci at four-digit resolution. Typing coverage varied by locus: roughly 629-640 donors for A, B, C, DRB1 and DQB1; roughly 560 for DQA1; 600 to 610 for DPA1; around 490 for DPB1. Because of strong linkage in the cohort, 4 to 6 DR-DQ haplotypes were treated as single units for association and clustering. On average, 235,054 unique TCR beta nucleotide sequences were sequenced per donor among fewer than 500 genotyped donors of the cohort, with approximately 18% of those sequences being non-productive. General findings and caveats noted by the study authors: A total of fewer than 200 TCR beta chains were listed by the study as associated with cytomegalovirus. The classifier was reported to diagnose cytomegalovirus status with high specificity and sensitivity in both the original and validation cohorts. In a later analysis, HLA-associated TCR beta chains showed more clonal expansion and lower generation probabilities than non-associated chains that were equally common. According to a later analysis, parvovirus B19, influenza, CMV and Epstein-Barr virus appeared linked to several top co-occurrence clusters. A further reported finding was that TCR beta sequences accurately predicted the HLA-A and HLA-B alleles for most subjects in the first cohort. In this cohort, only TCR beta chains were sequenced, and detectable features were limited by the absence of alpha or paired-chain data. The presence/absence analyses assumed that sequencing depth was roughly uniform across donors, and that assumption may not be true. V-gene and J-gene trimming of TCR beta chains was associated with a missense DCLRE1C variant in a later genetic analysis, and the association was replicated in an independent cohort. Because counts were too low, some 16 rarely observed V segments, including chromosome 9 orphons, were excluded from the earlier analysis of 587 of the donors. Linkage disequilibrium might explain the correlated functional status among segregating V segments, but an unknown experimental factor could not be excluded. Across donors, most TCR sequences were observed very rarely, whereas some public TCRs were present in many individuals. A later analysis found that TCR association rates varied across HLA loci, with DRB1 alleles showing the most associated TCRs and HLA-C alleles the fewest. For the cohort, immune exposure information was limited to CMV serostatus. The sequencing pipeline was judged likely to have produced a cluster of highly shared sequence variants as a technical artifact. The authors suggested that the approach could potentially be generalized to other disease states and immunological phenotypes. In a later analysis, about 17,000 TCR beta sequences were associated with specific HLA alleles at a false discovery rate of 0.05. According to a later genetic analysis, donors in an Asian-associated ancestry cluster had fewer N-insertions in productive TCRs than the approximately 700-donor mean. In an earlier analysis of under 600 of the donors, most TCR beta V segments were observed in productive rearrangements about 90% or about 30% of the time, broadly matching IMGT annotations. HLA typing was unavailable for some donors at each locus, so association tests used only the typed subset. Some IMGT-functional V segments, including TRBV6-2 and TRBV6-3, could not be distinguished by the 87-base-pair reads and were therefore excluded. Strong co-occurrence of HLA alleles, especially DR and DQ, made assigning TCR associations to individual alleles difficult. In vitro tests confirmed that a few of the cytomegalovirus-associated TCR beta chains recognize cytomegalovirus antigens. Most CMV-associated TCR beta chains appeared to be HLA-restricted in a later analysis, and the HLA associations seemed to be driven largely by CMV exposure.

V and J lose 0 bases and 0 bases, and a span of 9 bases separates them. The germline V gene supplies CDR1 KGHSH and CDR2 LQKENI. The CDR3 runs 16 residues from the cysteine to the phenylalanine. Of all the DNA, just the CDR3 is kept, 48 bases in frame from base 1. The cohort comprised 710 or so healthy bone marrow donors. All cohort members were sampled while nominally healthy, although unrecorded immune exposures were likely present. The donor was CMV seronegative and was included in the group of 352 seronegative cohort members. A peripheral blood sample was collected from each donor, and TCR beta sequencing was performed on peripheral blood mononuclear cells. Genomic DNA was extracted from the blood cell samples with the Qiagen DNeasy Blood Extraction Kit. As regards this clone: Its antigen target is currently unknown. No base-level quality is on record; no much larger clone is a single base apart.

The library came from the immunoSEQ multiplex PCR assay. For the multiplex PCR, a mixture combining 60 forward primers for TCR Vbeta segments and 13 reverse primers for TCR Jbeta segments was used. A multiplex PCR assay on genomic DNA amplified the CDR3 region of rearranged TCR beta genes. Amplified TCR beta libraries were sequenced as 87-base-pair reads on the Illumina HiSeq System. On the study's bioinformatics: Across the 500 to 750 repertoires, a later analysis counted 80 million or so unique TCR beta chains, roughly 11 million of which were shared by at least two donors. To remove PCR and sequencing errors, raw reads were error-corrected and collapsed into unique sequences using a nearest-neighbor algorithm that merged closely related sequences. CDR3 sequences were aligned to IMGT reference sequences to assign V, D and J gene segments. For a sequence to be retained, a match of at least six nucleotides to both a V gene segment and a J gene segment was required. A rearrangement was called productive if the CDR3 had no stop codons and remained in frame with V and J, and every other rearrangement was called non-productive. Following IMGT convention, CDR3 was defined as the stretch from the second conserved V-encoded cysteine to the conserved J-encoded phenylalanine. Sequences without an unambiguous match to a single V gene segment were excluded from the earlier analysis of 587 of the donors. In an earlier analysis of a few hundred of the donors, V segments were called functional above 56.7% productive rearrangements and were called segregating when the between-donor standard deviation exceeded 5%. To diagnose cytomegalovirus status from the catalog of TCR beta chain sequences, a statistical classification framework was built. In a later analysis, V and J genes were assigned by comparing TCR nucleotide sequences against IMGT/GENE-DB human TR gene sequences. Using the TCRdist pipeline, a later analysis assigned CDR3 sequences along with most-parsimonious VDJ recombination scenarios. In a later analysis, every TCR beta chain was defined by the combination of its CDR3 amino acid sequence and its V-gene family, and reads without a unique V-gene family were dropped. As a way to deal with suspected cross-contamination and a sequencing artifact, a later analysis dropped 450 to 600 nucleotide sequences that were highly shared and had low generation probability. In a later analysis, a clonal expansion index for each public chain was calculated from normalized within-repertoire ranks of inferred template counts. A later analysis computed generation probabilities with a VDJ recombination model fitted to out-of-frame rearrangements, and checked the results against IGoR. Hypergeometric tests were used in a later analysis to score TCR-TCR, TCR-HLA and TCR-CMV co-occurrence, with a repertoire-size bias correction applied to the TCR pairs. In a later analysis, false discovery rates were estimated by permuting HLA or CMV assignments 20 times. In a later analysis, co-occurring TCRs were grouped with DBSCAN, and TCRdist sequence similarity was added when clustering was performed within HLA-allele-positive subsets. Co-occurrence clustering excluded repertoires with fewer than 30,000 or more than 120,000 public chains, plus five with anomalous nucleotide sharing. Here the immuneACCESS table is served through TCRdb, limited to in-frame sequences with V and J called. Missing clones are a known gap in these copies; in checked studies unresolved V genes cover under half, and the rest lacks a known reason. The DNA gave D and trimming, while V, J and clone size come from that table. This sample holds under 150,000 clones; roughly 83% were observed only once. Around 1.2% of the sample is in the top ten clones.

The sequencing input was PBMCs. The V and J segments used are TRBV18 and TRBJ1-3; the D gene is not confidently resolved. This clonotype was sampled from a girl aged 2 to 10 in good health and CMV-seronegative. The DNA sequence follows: TGTGCCAGCTCACCACCTAGGGAGTTCTCTGGAAACACCATATATTTT. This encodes CASSPPREFSGNTIYF.